Below are 2 T cell receptor beta chains sequenced from a single sample in a study of T cells after yellow fever vaccination. TCRdb analysed the 5' RACE reads with MiXCR anew, one entry per CDR3 protein. The data contain some 560,000 distinct CDR3 sequences, about a sixth of them singletons. The source material was PBMCs, sampled 5 to 6 days after the first yellow fever vaccination. These TCRs come from a man aged 18 to 30 who received the YFV17D yellow fever vaccine.

There are a few counts of this clonotype. The J gene is TRBJ2-7, the V gene TRBV20-1; D remains unclear. CDR1 is DFQATT and CDR2 is SNEGSKA in the germline V gene (reference sequence). This CDR3 region has 14 residues. The ends were cut back, 3 bases at V and 0 bases at J, with 12 bases in the middle. The CDR3, as DNA: TGCAGTGCTAGGTGGGCTCAGAGCTCCTACGAGCAGTACTTC. Protein: CSARWAQSSYEQYF.

This clonotype was observed a handful of times. This chain uses TRBV20-1 with TRBJ2-5; 13 nucleotides align to TRBD2. The V and J ends lost 3 bases and 4 bases, in that order; junction bases with no gene match: 5. The CDR3 loop spans 15 amino acids. Germline CDR1 reads DFQATT; CDR2 reads SNEGSKA (reference sequence). The chain's CDR3 is CSASGGLAGSETQYF. CDR3 bases: TGCAGTGCTAGCGGGGGACTAGCGGGGTCAGAGACCCAGTACTTC.